This T cell receptor (beta chain) was captured in a study of human T cells and chemical hapten exposure. Study-wide context: Patients got weekly scalp diphenylcyclopropenone doses over the approximately 25-week study. TCR yields per sample varied mostly from small pooled library volume differences. Regarding the study as a whole: Patch test scores rose with PT1 expanded TCR counts, a positive correlation.

V lost 2 bases, J lost 4 bases, and 26 bases lay in between. This CDR3 spans 19 amino acids. Per germline, CDR1 LGHNT and CDR2 FRNRAP. Details on this clonotype: Its specificity is unknown.

TCRdb re-called the RACE reads through MiXCR, storing one row per CDR3 protein. The sample yields about 82,000 distinct CDR3 sequences, 6.6% seen once. Stated time point: patch test 2, 6 weeks after DPC sensitization. The sample's treatment: therapeutic diphenylcyclopropenone sensitization with weekly scalp DPC. Alopecia patients, 18 to 70 years old and DPC-suitable, served as donors. The sequencing here drew on whole blood, taken in connection with sensitization to the hapten diphenylcyclopropenone (DPC). The sequence derives from a young woman with alopecia areata. Some clones in this sample may be carry-over from other donors' samples. The chain links TRBV12-5 to TRBJ1-1; perhaps TRBD1 as D (6 bases). For the CDR3, the DNA is TGTGCTAGTGGTTTGATGCGGAAACAGGGAAGGATCCGGTTCACTGAAGCTTTCTTT. It codes for CASGLMRKQGRIRFTEAFF. The whole variable domain, remainder taken from reference TRBV12-5 and TRBJ1-1, is DARVTQTPRHKVTEMGQEVTMRCQPILGHNTVFWYRQTMMQGLELLAYFRNRAPLDDSGMPKDRFSAEMPDATLATLKIQPSEPRDSAVYFCASGLMRKQGRIRFTEAFFGQGTRLTVV.